The clone carrying this TCR beta chain occurred a few times. What it recognizes is unknown. The data were obtained in a study of T cell repertoires in cytomegalovirus infection. Background on the study: Shared public TCR beta signatures pointed to both CMV infection and a matching HLA type.

CDR1 is SGHVS and CDR2 is FQNEAQ in the germline V gene. The trim removed 3 bases at V and 0 bases at J, leaving 13 bases unmatched. The CDR3 covers 21 residues. Study-level findings and limits: Cumulative public TCR beta family frequency identified carriers of CMV plus the relevant HLA. CMV-specific TCR beta clonotypes restricted by HLA-C dominated the ex vivo response.

TCRdb independently ran MiXCR on the reads; one entry per CDR3 protein. The repertoire holds 170,000 or so distinct CDR3 sequences, with about 17% as singletons. Sequenced material: CD8+ T cells from PBMCs. The gene calls are TRBV7-8 and TRBJ2-1; 14 bases line up with TRBD2. The sequence derives from a human donor in good health (CMV status not recorded). Some clones in this sample may be carry-over from other donors' samples. The CDR3 region is CASSLGWGGLAGGVSYNEQFF. In DNA form, the CDR3 reads TGTGCCAGCAGCTTGGGGTGGGGTGGACTAGCGGGGGGCGTCTCCTACAATGAGCAGTTCTTC.